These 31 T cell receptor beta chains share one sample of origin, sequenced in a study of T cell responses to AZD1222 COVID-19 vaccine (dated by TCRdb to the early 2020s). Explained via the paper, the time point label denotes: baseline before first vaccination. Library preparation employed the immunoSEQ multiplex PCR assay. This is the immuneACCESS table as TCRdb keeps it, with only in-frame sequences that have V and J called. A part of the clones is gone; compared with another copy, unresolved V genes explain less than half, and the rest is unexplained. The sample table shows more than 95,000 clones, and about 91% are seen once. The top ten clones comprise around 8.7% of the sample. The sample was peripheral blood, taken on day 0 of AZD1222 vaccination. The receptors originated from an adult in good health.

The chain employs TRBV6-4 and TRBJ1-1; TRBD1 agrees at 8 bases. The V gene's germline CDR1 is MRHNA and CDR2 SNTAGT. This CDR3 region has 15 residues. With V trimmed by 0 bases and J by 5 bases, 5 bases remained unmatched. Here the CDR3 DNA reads TGTGCCAGCAGTGACTCATCAGGGGGCCATACTGAAGCTTTCTTT. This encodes CASSDSSGGHTEAFF.

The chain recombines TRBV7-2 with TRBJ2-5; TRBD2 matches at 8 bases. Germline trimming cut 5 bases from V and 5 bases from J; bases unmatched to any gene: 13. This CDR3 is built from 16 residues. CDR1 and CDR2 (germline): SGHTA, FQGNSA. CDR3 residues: CASSPTLAEGWETQYF. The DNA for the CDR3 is TGTGCCAGCAGCCCAACACTAGCGGAGGGGTGGGAGACCCAGTACTTC.

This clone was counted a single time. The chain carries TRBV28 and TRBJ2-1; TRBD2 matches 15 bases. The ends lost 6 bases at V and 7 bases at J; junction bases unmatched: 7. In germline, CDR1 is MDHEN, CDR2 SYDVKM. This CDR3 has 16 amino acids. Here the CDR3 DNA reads TGTGCCAGCAGACCGCGGACTAGCGGGAGGGTAAATGAGCAGTTCTTC. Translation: CASRPRTSGRVNEQFF.

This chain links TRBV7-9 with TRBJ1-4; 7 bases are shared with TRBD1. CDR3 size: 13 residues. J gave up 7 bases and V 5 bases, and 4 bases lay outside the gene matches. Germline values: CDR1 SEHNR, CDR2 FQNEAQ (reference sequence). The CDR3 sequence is CASSLRDSEKLFF. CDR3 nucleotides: TGTGCCAGCAGCCTCCGGGACAGTGAAAAACTGTTTTTT. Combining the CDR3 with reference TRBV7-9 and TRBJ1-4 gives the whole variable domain DTGVSQNPRHKITKRGQNVTFRCDPISEHNRLYWYRQTLGQGPEFLTYFQNEAQLEKSRLLSDRFSAERPKGSFSTLEIQRTEQGDSAMYLCASSLRDSEKLFFGSGTQLSVL.

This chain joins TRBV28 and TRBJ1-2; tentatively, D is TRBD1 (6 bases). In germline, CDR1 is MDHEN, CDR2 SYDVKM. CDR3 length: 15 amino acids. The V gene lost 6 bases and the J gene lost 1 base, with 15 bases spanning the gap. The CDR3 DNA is TGTGCCAGCAGGCCAGTCCCGGACAGTAACTATGGCTACACCTTC. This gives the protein CASRPVPDSNYGYTF.

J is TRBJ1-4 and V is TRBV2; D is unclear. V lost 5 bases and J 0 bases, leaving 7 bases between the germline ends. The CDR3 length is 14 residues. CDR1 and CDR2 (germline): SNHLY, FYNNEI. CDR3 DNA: TGTGCCAGCAGTACTCTTCCAACTAATGAAAAACTGTTTTTT. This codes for CASSTLPTNEKLFF.

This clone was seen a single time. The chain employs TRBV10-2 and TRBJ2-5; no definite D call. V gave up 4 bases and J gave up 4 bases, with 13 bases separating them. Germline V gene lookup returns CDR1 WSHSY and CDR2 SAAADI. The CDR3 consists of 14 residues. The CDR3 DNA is TGCGCCAGCAGTGTCGGCCCGGTACGAGAGACCCAGTACTTC. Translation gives CASSVGPVRETQYF.

In DNA form, the CDR3 reads TGTGCCAGCACCGATGGGACAGGGCCCGTCAATCAGCCCCAGCATTTT. Its translation is CASTDGTGPVNQPQHF. The chain employs TRBV6-6 and TRBJ1-5; TRBD1 matches at 9 bases. The ends lost 7 bases at V and 3 bases at J; junction bases unmatched: 10. The length of the CDR3 is 16 residues. Germline CDR1 and CDR2: MNHNY and SVGAGI (reference sequence).

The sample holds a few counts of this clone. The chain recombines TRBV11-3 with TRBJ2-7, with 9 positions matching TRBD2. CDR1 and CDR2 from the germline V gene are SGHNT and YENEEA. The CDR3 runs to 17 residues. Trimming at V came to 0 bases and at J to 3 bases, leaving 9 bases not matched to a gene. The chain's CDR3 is CASSLDLELAGCYEQYF. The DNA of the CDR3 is TGTGCCAGCAGCTTAGATCTAGAGCTAGCGGGATGCTACGAGCAGTACTTC.

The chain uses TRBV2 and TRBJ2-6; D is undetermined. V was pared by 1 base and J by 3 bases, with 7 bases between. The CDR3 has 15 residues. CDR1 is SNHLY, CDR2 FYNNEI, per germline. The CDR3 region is CASSEVPSGANVLTF. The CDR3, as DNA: TGTGCCAGCAGTGAAGTACCGAGTGGGGCCAACGTCCTGACTTTC.

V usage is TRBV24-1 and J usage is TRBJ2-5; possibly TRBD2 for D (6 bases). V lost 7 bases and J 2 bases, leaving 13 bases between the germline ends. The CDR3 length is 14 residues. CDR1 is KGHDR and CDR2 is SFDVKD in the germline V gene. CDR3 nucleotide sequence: TGTGCCACCAGCGCGGGTGGGACTCAAGAGACCCAGTACTTC. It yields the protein CATSAGGTQETQYF.

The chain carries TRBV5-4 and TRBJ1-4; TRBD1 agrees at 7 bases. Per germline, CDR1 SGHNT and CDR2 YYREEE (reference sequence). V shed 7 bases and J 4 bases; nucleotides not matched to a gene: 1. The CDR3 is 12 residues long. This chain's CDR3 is CASQGDNEKLFF. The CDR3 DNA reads TGTGCCAGCCAGGGGGATAATGAAAAACTGTTTTTT.

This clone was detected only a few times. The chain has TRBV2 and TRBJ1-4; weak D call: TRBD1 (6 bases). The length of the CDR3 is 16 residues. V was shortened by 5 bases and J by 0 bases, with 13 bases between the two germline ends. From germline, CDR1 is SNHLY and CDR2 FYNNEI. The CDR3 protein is CASSRGQSSTNEKLFF. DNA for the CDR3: TGTGCCAGCAGTCGGGGGCAGAGTTCAACTAATGAAAAACTGTTTTTT.

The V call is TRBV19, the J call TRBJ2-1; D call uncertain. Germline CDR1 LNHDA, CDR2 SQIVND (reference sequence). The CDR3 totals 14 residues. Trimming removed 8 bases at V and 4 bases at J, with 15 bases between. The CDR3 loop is CASGDPLVYNEQFF. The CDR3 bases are TGTGCCAGTGGGGATCCTTTGGTTTACAATGAGCAGTTCTTC.

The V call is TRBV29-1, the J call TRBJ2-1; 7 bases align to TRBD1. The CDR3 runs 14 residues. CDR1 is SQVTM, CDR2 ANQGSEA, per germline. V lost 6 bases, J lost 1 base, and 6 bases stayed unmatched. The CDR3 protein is CSVRDRESYNEQFF. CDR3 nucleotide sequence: TGCAGCGTGCGTGACAGGGAGTCCTACAATGAGCAGTTCTTC.

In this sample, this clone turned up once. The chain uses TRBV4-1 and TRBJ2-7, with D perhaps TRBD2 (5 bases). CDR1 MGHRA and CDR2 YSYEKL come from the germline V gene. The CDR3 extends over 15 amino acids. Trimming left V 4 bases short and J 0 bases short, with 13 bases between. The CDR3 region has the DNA TGCGCCAGCAGCCTGAGCGGAGCAGGCTCCTACGAGCAGTACTTC. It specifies CASSLSGAGSYEQYF.

This CDR3 is CASSDEPGLAGSYNEQFF. CDR3 coding DNA: TGTGCCAGCAGTGATGAACCGGGACTAGCGGGATCCTACAATGAGCAGTTCTTC. The chain employs TRBV25-1 and TRBJ2-1, with TRBD2 matching 13 bases. V shed 3 bases, J shed 1 base, and the junction held 6 bases outside the gene matches. Germline loops: CDR1 MGHDK, CDR2 SYGVNS. The CDR3 extends over 18 amino acids.

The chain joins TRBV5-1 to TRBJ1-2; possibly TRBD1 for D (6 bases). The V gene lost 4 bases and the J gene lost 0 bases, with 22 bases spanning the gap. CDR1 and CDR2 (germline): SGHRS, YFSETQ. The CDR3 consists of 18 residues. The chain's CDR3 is CASSLFFGQSTSNYGYTF. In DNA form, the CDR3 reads TGCGCCAGCAGCCTCTTCTTCGGACAGAGCACTTCTAACTATGGCTACACCTTC.

As DNA, the CDR3 is TGCGCCAGCAGTAGTGCAGGGGGTTGGACAGATACGCAGTATTTT. This gives the protein CASSSAGGWTDTQYF. This rearrangement joins TRBV5-1 to TRBJ2-3; TRBD1 matches at 7 bases. This CDR3 region has 15 residues. Germline V lookup: CDR1 SGHRS, CDR2 YFSETQ. The junction had 9 bases not matched to a gene; V was cut back by 5 bases and J by 3 bases.

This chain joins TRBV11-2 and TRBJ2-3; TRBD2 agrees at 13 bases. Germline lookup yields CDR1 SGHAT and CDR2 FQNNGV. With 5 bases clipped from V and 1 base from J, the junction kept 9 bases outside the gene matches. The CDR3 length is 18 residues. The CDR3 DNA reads TGTGCCAGCAGCCTGGGCGGTGGGACTAGCGGGGGCACAGATACGCAGTATTTT. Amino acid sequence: CASSLGGGTSGGTDTQYF.

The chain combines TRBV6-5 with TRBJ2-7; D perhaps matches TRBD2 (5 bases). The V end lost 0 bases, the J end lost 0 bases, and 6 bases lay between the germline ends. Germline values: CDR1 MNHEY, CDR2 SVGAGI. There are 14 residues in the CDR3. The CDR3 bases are TGTGCCAGCAGTTACTCTAGCGACTCCTACGAGCAGTACTTC. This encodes CASSYSSDSYEQYF.

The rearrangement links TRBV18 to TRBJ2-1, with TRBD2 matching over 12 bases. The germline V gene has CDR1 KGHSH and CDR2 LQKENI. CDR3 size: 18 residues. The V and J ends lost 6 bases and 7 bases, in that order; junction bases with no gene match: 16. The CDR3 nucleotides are TGTGCCAGCTCCCTTTATATGACTAGCGGGAGCTTCCTAAATGAGCAGTTCTTC. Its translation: CASSLYMTSGSFLNEQFF.

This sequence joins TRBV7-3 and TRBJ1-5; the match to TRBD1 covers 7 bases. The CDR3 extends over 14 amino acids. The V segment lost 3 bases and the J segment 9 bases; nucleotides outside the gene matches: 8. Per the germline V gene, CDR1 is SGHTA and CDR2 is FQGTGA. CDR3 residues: CASSLNRGLRPQHF. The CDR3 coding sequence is TGTGCCAGCAGCTTGAACAGGGGCCTACGGCCCCAGCATTTT.

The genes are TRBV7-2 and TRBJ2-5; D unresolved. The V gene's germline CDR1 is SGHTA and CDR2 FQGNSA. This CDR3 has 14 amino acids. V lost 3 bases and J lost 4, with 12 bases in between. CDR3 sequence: CASSLTATGETQYF. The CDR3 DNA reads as TGTGCCAGCAGCTTGACCGCCACGGGAGAGACCCAGTACTTC. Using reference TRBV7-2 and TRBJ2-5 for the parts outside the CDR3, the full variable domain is GAGVSQSPSNKVTEKGKDVELRCDPISGHTALYWYRQSLGQGLEFLIYFQGNSAPDKSGLPSDRFSAERTGGSVSTLTIQRTQQEDSAVYLCASSLTATGETQYFGPGTRLLVL.

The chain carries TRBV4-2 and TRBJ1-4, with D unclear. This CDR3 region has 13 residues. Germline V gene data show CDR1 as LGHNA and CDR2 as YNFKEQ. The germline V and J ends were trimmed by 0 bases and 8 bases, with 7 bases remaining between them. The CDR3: CASSQDRKEKLFF. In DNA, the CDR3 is TGTGCCAGCAGCCAAGATAGGAAGGAAAAACTGTTTTTT.

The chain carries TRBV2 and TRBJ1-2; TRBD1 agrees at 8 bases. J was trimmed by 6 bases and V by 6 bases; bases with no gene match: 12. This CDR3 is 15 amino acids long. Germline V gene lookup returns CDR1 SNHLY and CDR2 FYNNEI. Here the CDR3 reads CASRTGTGPTDGYTF. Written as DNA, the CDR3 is TGTGCCAGCAGGACCGGGACAGGCCCCACGGATGGCTACACCTTC.

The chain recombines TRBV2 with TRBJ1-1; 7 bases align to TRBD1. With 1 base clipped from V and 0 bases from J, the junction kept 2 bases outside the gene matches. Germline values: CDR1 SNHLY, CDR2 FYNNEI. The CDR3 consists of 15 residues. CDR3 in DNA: TGTGCCAGCAGTGAAGAGGGGGCCGTGAACACTGAAGCTTTCTTT. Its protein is CASSEEGAVNTEAFF.

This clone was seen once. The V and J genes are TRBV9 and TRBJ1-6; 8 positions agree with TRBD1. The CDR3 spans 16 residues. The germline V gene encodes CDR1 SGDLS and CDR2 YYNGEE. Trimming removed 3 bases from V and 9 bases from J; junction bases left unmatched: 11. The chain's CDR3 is CASSARGQGFGSPLHF. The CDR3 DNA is TGTGCCAGCAGCGCCCGCGGACAGGGTTTTGGTTCACCCCTCCACTTT.

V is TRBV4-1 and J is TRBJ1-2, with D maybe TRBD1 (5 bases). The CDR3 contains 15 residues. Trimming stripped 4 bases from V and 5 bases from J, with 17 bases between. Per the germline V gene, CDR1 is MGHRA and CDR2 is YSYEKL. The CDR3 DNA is TGCGCCAGCAGCCCTGTAAGACAGACTCTTTATGGCTACACCTTC. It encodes CASSPVRQTLYGYTF.

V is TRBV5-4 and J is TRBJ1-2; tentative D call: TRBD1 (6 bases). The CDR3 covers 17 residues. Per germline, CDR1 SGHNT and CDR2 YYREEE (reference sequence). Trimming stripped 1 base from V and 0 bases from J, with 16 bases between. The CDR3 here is CASSLSVGTRTNYGYTF. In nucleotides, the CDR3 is TGTGCCAGCAGCTTGTCGGTAGGGACACGAACTAACTATGGCTACACCTTC.

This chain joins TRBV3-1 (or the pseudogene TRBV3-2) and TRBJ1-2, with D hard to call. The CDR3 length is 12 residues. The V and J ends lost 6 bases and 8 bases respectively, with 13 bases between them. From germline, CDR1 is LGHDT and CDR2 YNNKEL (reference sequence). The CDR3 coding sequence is TGTGCCAGCAGTCAATCGAGGGAGGGCTACACCTTC. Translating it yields CASSQSREGYTF.